Listed below are T cell receptor beta chains from one sample, sequenced in a study of molecular identifiers for immune sequencing clone quantification. From the PCR reads, TCRdb called clonotypes with MiXCR, one entry per CDR3 protein. The sample holds roughly 320,000 distinct CDR3 sequences, around a fifth seen once. Sequenced: naive CD8+ T cells from blood, with Jurkat cell RNA spiked in. The source is a human donor in good health. Some libraries in this study had Jurkat cell RNA spiked in. Both conserved end residues are part of each CDR3. A D gene is named only where the DNA matches it firmly. The size entry is marked missing in some rows and otherwise reads once, few, many or a size class.

-	TRBJ2-7	TRBV4-3	TRBD1	CASSQQTGDEQYF	TGCGCCAGCAGCCAACAGACAGGGGACGAGCAGTACTTC
many	TRBJ1-2	TRBV28	-	CASSDSAYGYTF	TGTGCCAGCAGTGACAGTGCTTATGGCTACACCTTC
few	TRBJ2-1	TRBV27	-	CASSRRGSENEQFF	TGTGCCAGCAGTAGAAGGGGGTCGGAGAATGAGCAGTTCTTC
many	TRBJ2-7	TRBV20-1	-	CSAREGASYEQYF	TGCAGTGCTAGAGAGGGGGCTTCCTACGAGCAGTACTTC
-	TRBJ1-3	TRBV6-6	-	CASSYSRDGAGTTIYF	TGTGCCAGCAGTTACTCCAGGGACGGGGCTGGAACCACCATATATTTT
-	TRBJ1-5	TRBV20-1	-	CSARYPESNQPQHF	TGCAGTGCTAGATACCCGGAATCCAATCAGCCCCAGCATTTT
many	TRBJ1-5	TRBV27	-	CASSLAGVNQPQHF	TGTGCCAGCAGCTTAGCGGGTGTTAATCAGCCCCAGCATTTT
many	TRBJ2-1	TRBV30	-	CAWSVQTGFEFF	TGTGCCTGGAGTGTACAGACGGGCTTTGAGTTCTTC
many	TRBJ2-5	TRBV5-4	TRBD1	CASSFAGQGASETQYF	TGTGCCAGCAGCTTTGCCGGACAGGGGGCATCCGAGACCCAGTACTTC
many	TRBJ2-3	TRBV6-5	-	CASSYNGQPSTDTQYF	TGTGCCAGCAGTTACAACGGACAGCCTAGCACAGATACGCAGTATTTT
many	TRBJ2-1	TRBV29-1	TRBD1	CSIKAGEGADEQFF	TGCAGCATTAAAGCCGGAGAGGGGGCGGATGAGCAGTTCTTC